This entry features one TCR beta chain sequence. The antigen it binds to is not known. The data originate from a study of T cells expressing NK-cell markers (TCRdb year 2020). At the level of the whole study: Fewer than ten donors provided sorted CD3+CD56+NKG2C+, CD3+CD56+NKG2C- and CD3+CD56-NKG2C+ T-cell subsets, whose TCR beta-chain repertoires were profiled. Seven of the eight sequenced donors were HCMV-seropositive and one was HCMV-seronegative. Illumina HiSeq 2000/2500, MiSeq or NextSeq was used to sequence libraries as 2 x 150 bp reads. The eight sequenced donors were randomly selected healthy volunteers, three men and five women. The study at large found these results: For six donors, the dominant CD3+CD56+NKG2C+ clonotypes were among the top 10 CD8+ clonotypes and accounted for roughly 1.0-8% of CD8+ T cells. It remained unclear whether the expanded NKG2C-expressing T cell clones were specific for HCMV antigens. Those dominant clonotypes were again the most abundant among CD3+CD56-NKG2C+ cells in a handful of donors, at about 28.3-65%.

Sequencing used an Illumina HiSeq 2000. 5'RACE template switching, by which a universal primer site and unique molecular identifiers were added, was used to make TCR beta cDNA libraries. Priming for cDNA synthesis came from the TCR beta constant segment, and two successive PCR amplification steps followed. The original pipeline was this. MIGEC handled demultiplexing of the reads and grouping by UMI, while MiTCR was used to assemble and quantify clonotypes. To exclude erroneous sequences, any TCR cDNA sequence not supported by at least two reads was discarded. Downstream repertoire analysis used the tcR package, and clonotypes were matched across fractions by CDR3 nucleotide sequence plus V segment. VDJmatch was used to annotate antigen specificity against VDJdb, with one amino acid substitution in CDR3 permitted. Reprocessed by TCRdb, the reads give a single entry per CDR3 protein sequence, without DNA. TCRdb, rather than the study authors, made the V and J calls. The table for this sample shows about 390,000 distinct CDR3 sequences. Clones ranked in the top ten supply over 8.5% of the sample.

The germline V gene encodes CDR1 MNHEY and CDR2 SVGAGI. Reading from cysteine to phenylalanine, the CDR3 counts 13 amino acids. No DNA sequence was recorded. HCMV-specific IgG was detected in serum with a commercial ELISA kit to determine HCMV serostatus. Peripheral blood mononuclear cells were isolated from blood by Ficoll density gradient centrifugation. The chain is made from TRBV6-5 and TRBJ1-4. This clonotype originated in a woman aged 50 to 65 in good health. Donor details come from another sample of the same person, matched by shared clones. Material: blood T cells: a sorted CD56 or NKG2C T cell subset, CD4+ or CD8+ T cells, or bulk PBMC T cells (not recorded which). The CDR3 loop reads CASTPMSGEKLFF.